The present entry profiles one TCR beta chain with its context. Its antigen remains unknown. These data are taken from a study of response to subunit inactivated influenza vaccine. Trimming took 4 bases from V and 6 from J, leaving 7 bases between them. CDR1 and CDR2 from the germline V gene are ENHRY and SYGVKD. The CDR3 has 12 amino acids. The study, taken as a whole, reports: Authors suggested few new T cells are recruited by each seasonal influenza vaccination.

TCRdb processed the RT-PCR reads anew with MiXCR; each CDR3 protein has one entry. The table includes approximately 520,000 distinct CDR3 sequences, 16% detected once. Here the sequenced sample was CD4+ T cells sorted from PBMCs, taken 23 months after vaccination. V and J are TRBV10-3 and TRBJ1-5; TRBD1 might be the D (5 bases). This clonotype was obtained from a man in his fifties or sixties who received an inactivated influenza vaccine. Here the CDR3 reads CAISGRGQPQHF. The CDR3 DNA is TGTGCCATCAGTGGTAGGGGTCAGCCCCAGCATTTT.